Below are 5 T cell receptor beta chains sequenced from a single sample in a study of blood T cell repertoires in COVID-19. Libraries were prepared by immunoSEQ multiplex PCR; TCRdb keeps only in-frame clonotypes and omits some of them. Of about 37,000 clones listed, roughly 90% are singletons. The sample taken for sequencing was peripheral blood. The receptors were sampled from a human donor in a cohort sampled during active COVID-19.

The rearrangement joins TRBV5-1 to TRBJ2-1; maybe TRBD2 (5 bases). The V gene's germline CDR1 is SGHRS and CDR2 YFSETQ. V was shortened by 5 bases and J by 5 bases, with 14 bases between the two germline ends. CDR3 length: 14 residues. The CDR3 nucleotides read TGCGCCAGCAGTCCCAGCGGACTCGACAATGAGCAGTTCTTC. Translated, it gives CASSPSGLDNEQFF.

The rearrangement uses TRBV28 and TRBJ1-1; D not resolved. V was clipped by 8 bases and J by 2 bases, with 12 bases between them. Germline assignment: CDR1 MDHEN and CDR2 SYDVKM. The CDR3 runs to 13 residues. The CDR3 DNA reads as TGTGCCAGCGTCCATGGGAGTAACACTGAAGCTTTCTTT. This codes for CASVHGSNTEAFF.

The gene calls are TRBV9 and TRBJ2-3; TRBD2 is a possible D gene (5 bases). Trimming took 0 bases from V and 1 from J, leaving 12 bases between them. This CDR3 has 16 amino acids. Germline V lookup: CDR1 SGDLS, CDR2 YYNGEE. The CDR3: CASSVGVGEGTDTQYF. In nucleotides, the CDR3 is TGTGCCAGCAGCGTAGGGGTGGGAGAGGGCACAGATACGCAGTATTTT.

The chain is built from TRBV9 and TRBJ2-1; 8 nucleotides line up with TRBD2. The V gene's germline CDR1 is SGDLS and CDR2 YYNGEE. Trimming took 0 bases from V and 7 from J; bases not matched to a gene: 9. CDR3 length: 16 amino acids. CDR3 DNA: TGTGCCAGCAGCGTAGGAGGGCTAGCGGGTGGGAATGAGCAGTTCTTC. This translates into CASSVGGLAGGNEQFF.

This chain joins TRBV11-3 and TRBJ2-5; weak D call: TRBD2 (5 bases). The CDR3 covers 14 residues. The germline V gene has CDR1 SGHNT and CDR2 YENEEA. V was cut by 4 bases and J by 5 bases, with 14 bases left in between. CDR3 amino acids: CASSSKTRRETQYF. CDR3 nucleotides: TGTGCCAGCAGCTCCAAAACTAGACGGGAGACCCAGTACTTC. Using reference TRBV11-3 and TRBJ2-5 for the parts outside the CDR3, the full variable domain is EAGVVQSPRYKIIEKKQPVAFWCNPISGHNTLYWYLQNLGQGPELLIRYENEEAVDDSQLPKDRFSAERLKGVDSTLKIQPAELGDSAVYLCASSSKTRRETQYFGPGTRLLVL.